The 19 T cell receptor beta chains presented below share a single source sample, sequenced in a study of blood T cells in healthy people across ages. For the second PCR, which ran for roughly 6 to 12 cycles, a sample-barcoded 5' primer and a J-beta primer mix were used. TCRdb reanalysed the 5' RACE reads using MiXCR and keeps one entry per CDR3 protein. The data hold about 1.8 million distinct CDR3 sequences, with about 50% observed a single time. The sequenced sample consisted of blood. The source is a middle-aged woman in good health.

The chain uses TRBV20-1 and TRBJ2-7; tentatively, D is TRBD2 (5 bases). The CDR3 sequence is 13 residues long. The V gene's germline CDR1 is DFQATT and CDR2 SNEGSKA (reference sequence). V was pared by 3 bases and J by 6 bases, with 15 bases between. The CDR3: CSARALDGVEQYF. The CDR3 DNA reads TGCAGTGCTAGGGCCCTCGACGGGGTCGAGCAGTACTTC.

V gene TRBV20-1 combines with J gene TRBJ2-5; the D is unclear. Gene TRBJ2-7 matches the end of the DNA better, so the J call may be wrong. This CDR3 has 11 amino acids. Germline-derived CDR1 and CDR2 are DFQATT and SNEGSKA (reference sequence). CDR3: CSARAGSEQYF. The DNA for the CDR3 is TGCAGTGCTAGAGCAGGATCCGAGCAGTACTTC.

This chain connects TRBV5-1 to TRBJ2-7; no reliable D call. This CDR3 is built from 15 residues. V was trimmed by 0 bases and J by 3 bases, leaving 13 bases between them. The germline gives CDR1 SGHRS, CDR2 YFSETQ. CDR3 in DNA: TGCGCCAGCAGCTTGGGTACCCCTATAGACTACGAGCAGTACTTC. Translating it yields CASSLGTPIDYEQYF.

J is TRBJ2-7 and V is TRBV20-1; 10 bases map to TRBD2. Germline V gene data show CDR1 as DFQATT and CDR2 as SNEGSKA (reference sequence). V trimming: 5 bases; J trimming: 7 bases; junction bases outside the gene matches: 11. CDR3 length: 14 amino acids. The CDR3 DNA is TGCAGTGCTCCTTCCGGACTAGCGGTCAATGAGCAGTACTTC. Protein: CSAPSGLAVNEQYF.

The chain couples TRBV9 to TRBJ2-3; 13 nucleotides line up with TRBD2. The CDR3 covers 15 residues. Germline CDR1 is SGDLS and CDR2 is YYNGEE. The V and J ends lost 5 bases and 5 bases, in that order; junction bases with no gene match: 5. The CDR3 loop reads CASSRTSGGLDTQYF. In DNA form, the CDR3 reads TGTGCCAGCAGTCGGACTAGCGGGGGTCTAGATACGCAGTATTTT.

The CDR3 reads CASSYSAERTGAANEKLFF. The CDR3 DNA is TGTGCCAGCAGTTACTCCGCTGAACGTACAGGGGCGGCTAATGAAAAACTGTTTTTT. The J gene is TRBJ1-4, the V gene TRBV6-5; TRBD1 agrees at 7 bases. Germline V gene sequence: CDR1 MNHEY, CDR2 SVGAGI. The CDR3 extends over 19 amino acids. With V trimmed by 0 bases and J by 3 bases, 13 bases remained unmatched.

V usage is TRBV6-5 and J usage is TRBJ1-6, with 9 bases lining up with TRBD1. The CDR3 has 18 amino acids. Germline lookup yields CDR1 MNHEY and CDR2 SVGAGI. J lost 0 bases, V lost 0 bases, and 3 bases had no gene match. CDR3 loop: CASSYSGTGSSYNSPLHF. As DNA, the CDR3 is TGTGCCAGCAGTTACTCCGGGACAGGGAGCTCCTATAATTCACCCCTCCACTTT.

The J gene is TRBJ1-1, the V gene TRBV7-6; D not resolved. V lost 3 bases, J lost 2 bases, and 16 bases lay in between. The CDR3 length is 16 residues. Germline V gene sequence: CDR1 SGHVS, CDR2 FNYEAQ. CDR3 bases: TGTGCCAGCAGCTTTGAGGCTGCAGGTATAAACACTGAAGCTTTCTTT. This sequence encodes CASSFEAAGINTEAFF.

The chain employs TRBV9 and TRBJ2-7, with a possible D match to TRBD1 (6 bases). V was cut by 3 bases and J by 6 bases, with 13 bases left in between. The CDR3 is 13 residues long. Germline V gives CDR1 SGDLS, CDR2 YYNGEE. This CDR3 reads CASSEQGLGEQYF. CDR3 DNA sequence: TGTGCCAGCAGCGAACAGGGATTGGGCGAGCAGTACTTC. Full variable domain (missing parts from reference TRBV9 and TRBJ2-7): DSGVTQTPKHLITATGQRVTLRCSPRSGDLSVYWYQQSLDQGLQFLIQYYNGEERAKGNILERFSAQQFPDLHSELNLSSLELGDSALYFCASSEQGLGEQYFGPGTRLTVT.

The chain combines TRBV29-1 with TRBJ2-2; D uncertain. The germline CDR1 and CDR2 sequences are SQVTM and ANQGSEA. V was trimmed by 0 bases and J by 3 bases, leaving 8 bases between them. The CDR3 loop spans 14 amino acids. CDR3 protein: CSVEERLDTGELFF. CDR3 in DNA: TGCAGCGTTGAAGAAAGGCTGGACACCGGGGAGCTGTTTTTT.

This chain uses TRBV10-3 with TRBJ1-4, with 9 bases identical to TRBD1. This CDR3 is built from 14 residues. Germline CDR1 and CDR2: ENHRY and SYGVKD. After removal of 11 bases from V and 8 bases from J, the junction contained 12 bases not matched to a gene. The CDR3 nucleotides read TGTGCCGTCCGGGCCGGGACAGGGCTCGAAAAACTGTTTTTT. This gives the protein CAVRAGTGLEKLFF.

This chain joins TRBV10-2 and TRBJ2-1, with D tentatively TRBD1 or TRBD2 (6 bases each). Trimming pared 8 bases from V and 4 bases from J, leaving 18 bases between. The CDR3 consists of 15 residues. Germline loops: CDR1 WSHSY, CDR2 SAAADI. This chain's CDR3 is CASATGAEPYNEQFF. CDR3 in DNA: TGCGCCAGCGCAACGGGGGCGGAACCGTACAATGAGCAGTTCTTC.

Here the CDR3 DNA reads TGTGCCAGCAGCTTAGTGGACTACCAAGAGACCCAGTACTTC. Translation: CASSLVDYQETQYF. This chain uses TRBV7-2 with TRBJ2-5, with D tentatively TRBD2 (5 bases). Germline V gene sequence: CDR1 SGHTA, CDR2 FQGNSA. V was shortened by 1 base and J by 0 bases, with 6 bases between the two germline ends. The CDR3 loop spans 14 amino acids.

This clonotype is a singleton in its sample. Since the CDR3 does not end with the conserved phenylalanine or tryptophan, this likely comes from a read error. The genes are TRBV3-1 and TRBJ2-7; D may be TRBD2 (5 bases). The CDR3 has 15 residues. The V end was cut by 0 bases, the J end by 5 bases, with 14 bases between. CDR1 is LGHDT, CDR2 YNNKEL, per germline (reference sequence). CDR3 coding DNA: TGTGCCAGCAGCCAAGATCGGGCATCTAGCAACGAGCAGTACTTA. This codes for CASSQDRASSNEQYL.

In its sample, this clonotype was seen a few times. This chain joins TRBV29-1 and TRBJ2-7; a weak D match, TRBD1 (6 bases). This CDR3 has 14 amino acids. Per germline, CDR1 SQVTM and CDR2 ANQGSEA. V lost 6 bases and J 2 bases, leaving 17 bases between the germline ends. The CDR3 here is CSVLWTEPTYEQYF. The CDR3 DNA follows: TGCAGCGTCCTATGGACAGAGCCTACCTACGAGCAGTACTTC.

The J gene is TRBJ2-3, the V gene TRBV9, with 7 bases aligning to TRBD2. Looked up from germline, CDR1 is SGDLS and CDR2 is YYNGEE. This CDR3 comprises 16 residues. Trimming at V came to 0 bases and at J to 6 bases, leaving 10 bases not matched to a gene. The CDR3 loop is CASSVASRGSLDTQYF. CDR3 sequence (DNA): TGTGCCAGCAGCGTAGCGTCGCGGGGGTCTCTGGATACGCAGTATTTT. The full variable domain, its missing parts supplied by reference TRBV9 and TRBJ2-3, is DSGVTQTPKHLITATGQRVTLRCSPRSGDLSVYWYQQSLDQGLQFLIQYYNGEERAKGNILERFSAQQFPDLHSELNLSSLELGDSALYFCASSVASRGSLDTQYFGPGTRLTVL.

The chain uses TRBV4-2 and TRBJ1-6; 8 nucleotides align to TRBD1. This CDR3 region has 17 residues. The ends lost 0 bases at V and 9 bases at J; junction bases unmatched: 10. The germline V gene encodes CDR1 LGHNA and CDR2 YNFKEQ. The CDR3 is CASSQDQGTGYTSPLHF. The CDR3 DNA follows: TGTGCCAGCAGCCAAGATCAAGGGACAGGTTACACTTCACCCCTCCACTTT.

This chain uses TRBV3-1 with TRBJ2-6, with D possibly being TRBD2 (6 bases). V lost 2 bases, J lost 1 base, and 15 bases lay in between. The CDR3 has 18 residues. CDR1 and CDR2 from the germline V gene are LGHDT and YNNKEL (reference sequence). The CDR3 DNA reads TGTGCCAGCAGCCAAAAGGGACTGGGCCTGTCTGGGGCCAACGTCCTGACTTTC. Translating gives CASSQKGLGLSGANVLTF.

V usage is TRBV7-9 and J usage is TRBJ2-1; possible D gene TRBD1, 5 bases. Germline CDR1 reads SEHNR; CDR2 reads FQNEAQ (reference sequence). V dropped 1 base and J dropped 14 bases, with 9 bases sitting between them. The CDR3 is made up of 11 amino acids. Written as DNA, the CDR3 is TGTGCCAGCAGCTTAGGCAGGGTGAAGTTCTTC. Residues: CASSLGRVKFF.